The 20 T cell receptor beta chains presented below share a single source sample, sequenced in a study of T cell repertoires in cytomegalovirus infection. TCRdb recomputed calls from the reads with MiXCR, one row per CDR3 protein. Here the sample spans fewer than 200,000 distinct CDR3 sequences, more than 9% being singletons. Sequencing was done on a sample of PBMCs. The receptor set was obtained from a human donor in good health (CMV status not recorded). Some clones in this sample may be carry-over from other donors' samples.

The chain combines TRBV6-2 or TRBV6-3 with TRBJ1-5, with D perhaps TRBD1 (5 bases). There are 16 residues in the CDR3. CDR1 and CDR2 from the germline V gene are MNHEY and SVGEGT. Trimming removed 6 bases from V and 4 bases from J, with 19 bases in between. This chain's CDR3 is CASSPLGVGSNQPQHF. The DNA for the CDR3 is TGTGCCAGCAGCCCACTAGGGGTAGGGTCTAATCAGCCCCAGCATTTT.

The table lists this clonotype with many counts. The V gene is TRBV7-2, the J gene TRBJ1-3, with D possibly being TRBD1 (6 bases). Germline V gene sequence: CDR1 SGHTA, CDR2 FQGNSA. This CDR3 has 16 amino acids. V lost 5 bases and J 9 bases, leaving 23 bases between the germline ends. The CDR3 nucleotides read TGTGCCAGCAGCACCCGGACGGGGGGCCTGGATGCCACCATATATTTT. It specifies CASSTRTGGLDATIYF.

This clonotype was seen just once. Given a much more abundant clone one base away, this may be a read error. Here the CDR3 reads CSIRASVANVLTF. The CDR3 coding sequence is TGCAGCATCCGGGCCTCTGTGGCCAACGTCCTGACTTTC. The J gene is TRBJ2-6, the V gene TRBV29-1; D is unresolved. CDR1 and CDR2 from the germline V gene are SQVTM and ANQGSEA. CDR3 length equals 13 residues.

This clonotype was picked up many times. The V gene is TRBV6-1, the J gene TRBJ1-5; TRBD1 is a possible D gene (5 bases). Trimming removed 8 bases from V and 0 bases from J, with 11 bases in between. The CDR3 sequence is 14 residues long. The germline V gene has CDR1 MNHNS and CDR2 SASEGT. CDR3 coding DNA: TGTGCCAGCGGGATGGACAATAGCAATCAGCCCCAGCATTTT. Protein sequence: CASGMDNSNQPQHF.

This clonotype has ten or more counts. J is TRBJ2-7 and V is TRBV28; D gene ambiguous. Germline-derived CDR1 and CDR2 are MDHEN and SYDVKM. There are 17 residues in the CDR3. Between the trimmed V and J ends, which lost 5 bases and 1 base, there was a span of 21 bases. The CDR3 nucleotides are TGTGCCAGCAGTCCCCCTTCGGGCGGTTCGTGGTCCTACGAGCAGTACTTC. It specifies CASSPPSGGSWSYEQYF.

This clonotype was seen more than once but under ten times. V usage is TRBV6-1 and J usage is TRBJ1-5, with D perhaps matching TRBD1 (6 bases). Germline CDR1 and CDR2: MNHNS and SASEGT. Between the trimmed V and J ends, which lost 6 bases and 4 bases, there was a span of 10 bases. CDR3 size: 13 residues. The CDR3 DNA reads as TGTGCCAGCAGCCAGGGGTGGAATCAGCCCCAGCATTTT. It specifies CASSQGWNQPQHF.

This chain joins TRBV9 and TRBJ1-2; a possible D gene is TRBD1 (6 bases). Per germline, CDR1 SGDLS and CDR2 YYNGEE. There are 14 residues in the CDR3. V was shortened by 3 bases and J by 4 bases, with 13 bases between the two germline ends. CDR3 nucleotide sequence: TGTGCCAGCAGCGCTTGGACAGACCCCTATGGCTACACCTTC. It specifies CASSAWTDPYGYTF.

This clonotype has just a few counts. The rearrangement links TRBV20-1 to TRBJ2-7, with unresolved D. Germline V lookup: CDR1 DFQATT, CDR2 SNEGSKA (reference sequence). V shed 1 base and J shed 3 bases, with 4 bases lying between them. This CDR3 contains 11 residues. The CDR3 bases are TGCAGTGCTAGAGGAGTCTACGAGCAGTACTTC. This gives the protein CSARGVYEQYF.

This clonotype was found many times. The chain couples TRBV7-2 to TRBJ2-5, with D perhaps given as TRBD1 or TRBD2 (6 bases each). V lost 5 bases and J lost 5, with 18 bases in between. Germline values: CDR1 SGHTA, CDR2 FQGNSA. This CDR3 comprises 15 residues. The CDR3 nucleotides read TGTGCCAGCAGCGACCAGGGGATTGGGGGGGAGACCCAGTACTTC. Translating it yields CASSDQGIGGETQYF. Supplemented by reference TRBV7-2 and TRBJ2-5, the full variable domain reads GAGVSQSPSNKVTEKGKDVELRCDPISGHTALYWYRQSLGQGLEFLIYFQGNSAPDKSGLPSDRFSAERTGGSVSTLTIQRTQQEDSAVYLCASSDQGIGGETQYFGPGTRLLVL.

As for this clonotype: It may be a read error: a sequence one base away is much more abundant. The chain is built from TRBV7-2 and TRBJ2-1, with 9 bases matching TRBD2. J was trimmed by 9 bases and V by 5 bases; bases with no gene match: 5. Germline CDR1 reads SGHTA; CDR2 reads FQGNSA. CDR3 size: 13 residues. In nucleotides, the CDR3 is TGTGCCAGCAGCGTATTAGCGGGAGCTGAGCAGTTCTTC. Its translation: CASSVLAGAEQFF.

A word on this clonotype: One junction end disagrees with the germline gene, perhaps due to a read error. V and J are TRBV30 and TRBJ1-5; D gene unclear. The CDR3 is 14 residues long. The V gene's germline CDR1 is GTSNPN and CDR2 SVGIG (reference sequence). As DNA, the CDR3 is TGTGCCTGGAGTGCGGGAGGCCAGGATCAGTCCCAGCATTTT. This gives the protein CAWSAGGQDQSQHF.

J is TRBJ1-1 and V is TRBV7-6; D unresolved. CDR3 size: 15 residues. V lost 5 bases and J 0 bases, leaving 13 bases between the germline ends. Looked up from germline, CDR1 is SGHVS and CDR2 is FNYEAQ. The chain's CDR3 is CASSHLESMNTEAFF. As DNA, the CDR3 is TGTGCCAGCAGCCACCTGGAATCCATGAACACTGAAGCTTTCTTT.

This clonotype occurred many times. The V gene is TRBV7-2, the J gene TRBJ1-2; D is ambiguous. Germline values: CDR1 SGHTA, CDR2 FQGNSA. Trimming pared 4 bases from V and 8 bases from J, leaving 11 bases between. This CDR3 region has 12 residues. CDR3 nucleotides: TGTGCCAGCAGCTCGCTGGAGAGGGGCTACACCTTC. It is translated as CASSSLERGYTF.

This clonotype was picked up many times. This chain connects TRBV6-1 to TRBJ2-3; D gene uncertain. The ends were cut back, 2 bases at V and 6 bases at J, with 9 bases in the middle. This CDR3 has 13 amino acids. Germline V CDR1 and CDR2: MNHNS, SASEGT. CDR3 in amino acids: CASSELWADTQYF. The CDR3 nucleotides are TGTGCCAGCAGTGAACTGTGGGCGGATACGCAGTATTTT.

V is TRBV6-6 and J is TRBJ2-1, with TRBD1 matching 7 bases. The junction had 7 bases not matched to a gene; V was cut back by 3 bases and J by 5 bases. The germline gives CDR1 MNHNY, CDR2 SVGAGI (reference sequence). The CDR3 is made up of 15 amino acids. The CDR3: CASSYSGTVNNEQFF. The CDR3 DNA reads TGTGCCAGCAGTTATTCCGGGACAGTCAACAATGAGCAGTTCTTC.

A few counts support this clonotype. The chain recombines TRBV19 with TRBJ2-2; D may be TRBD1 or TRBD2 (6 bases each). Germline V gene sequence: CDR1 LNHDA, CDR2 SQIVND (reference sequence). The CDR3 totals 16 residues. Trimming took 0 bases from V and 3 from J, leaving 11 bases between them. The CDR3 is CASSIDRGRYTGELFF. CDR3 DNA sequence: TGTGCCAGTAGTATAGACCGGGGGCGATACACCGGGGAGCTGTTTTTT. Complete variable domain (other parts from reference TRBV19 and TRBJ2-2): DGGITQSPKYLFRKEGQNVTLSCEQNLNHDAMYWYRQDPGQGLRLIYYSQIVNDFQKGDIAEGYSVSREKKESFPLTVTSAQKNPTAFYLCASSIDRGRYTGELFFGEGSRLTVL.

This clonotype was counted only a few times. The chain carries TRBV19 and TRBJ2-5; D uncertain. With 5 bases removed from V and 2 bases from J, the gap between germline ends came to 9 bases. The length of the CDR3 is 13 residues. Germline loops: CDR1 LNHDA, CDR2 SQIVND (reference sequence). CDR3 sequence reads: CASSLRRQETQYF. DNA for the CDR3: TGTGCCAGTAGTTTACGGAGACAAGAGACCCAGTACTTC.

This clonotype came up a few times. The chain joins TRBV12-3 or TRBV12-4 to TRBJ1-1; D is ambiguous. V lost 7 bases to trimming and J lost 0 bases, with 9 bases between them. CDR3 length: 13 residues. The CDR3 region has the DNA TGTGCCAGCAACGCGCCCCTGAACACTGAAGCTTTCTTT. It translates to CASNAPLNTEAFF.

To note about this clonotype: No conserved phenylalanine or tryptophan is present at the end of the CDR3, so a read error is the likely explanation. The rearrangement joins TRBV19 to TRBJ1-5; D gene unclear. The CDR3 loop spans 13 amino acids. Germline lookup yields CDR1 LNHDA and CDR2 SQIVND (reference sequence). Between the trimmed V and J ends, which lost 5 bases and 5 bases, there was a span of 10 bases. The CDR3 loop reads CASSPTRDQPQHY. CDR3 nucleotides: TGTGCCAGTAGTCCGACCCGGGATCAGCCCCAGCATTAT.

Concerning this clonotype itself: A read error is possible here, since a much larger clone lies one base away. The limits of the CDR3 on the DNA are not certain, so only TCRdb's listed CDR3 is given. V and J are TRBV11-2 and TRBJ2-1; the DNA was not compared with TRBD1, the D call given in the table. Inclusive of both ends, the CDR3 amounts to 14 amino acids. Germline V gene data show CDR1 as SGHAT and CDR2 as FQNNGV. CDR3 sequence reads: CASSFGTGIYERFF.